The 29 T cell receptor beta chains below come from one sample, sequenced in a study of technical replicates of blood from several donors. Sequencing was performed with immunoSEQ multiplex PCR; in TCRdb, only in-frame clones are kept and a portion is missing. The table includes over 65,000 clones, 98% detected once. The specimen sequenced was T cells isolated from PBMCs. All receptors derive from a human donor in good health.

The chain joins TRBV7-9 to TRBJ1-5, with D perhaps matching TRBD1 (5 bases). V gave up 2 bases and J gave up 4 bases, with 9 bases separating them. The CDR3 consists of 14 residues. The germline gives CDR1 SEHNR, CDR2 FQNEAQ (reference sequence). The CDR3 reads CASSLQGENQPQHF. The CDR3, as DNA: TGTGCCAGCAGCTTACAGGGCGAAAATCAGCCCCAGCATTTT.

The chain joins TRBV18 to TRBJ1-4; D gene uncertain. Germline V CDR1 and CDR2: KGHSH, LQKENI. This CDR3 contains 13 residues. Between the trimmed V and J ends, which lost 4 bases and 5 bases, there was a span of 8 bases. CDR3 in DNA: TGTGCCAGCTCACAACACCAAAATGAAAAACTGTTTTTT. Its protein product is CASSQHQNEKLFF.

The rearrangement joins TRBV7-9 to TRBJ1-1; tentatively, D is TRBD1 (5 bases). Between the trimmed V and J ends, which lost 11 bases and 3 bases, there was a span of 13 bases. From germline, CDR1 is SEHNR and CDR2 FQNEAQ (reference sequence). This CDR3 spans 12 amino acids. The CDR3, as DNA: TGTGCCGGGCAGGGATACGACACTGAAGCTTTCTTT. Translation: CAGQGYDTEAFF.

The chain combines TRBV9 with TRBJ1-6; D is unresolved. Trimming took 4 bases from V and 7 from J, leaving 9 bases between them. CDR1 and CDR2 from the germline V gene are SGDLS and YYNGEE. The CDR3 has 13 amino acids. CDR3 sequence (DNA): TGTGCCAGCAGCACCACATGGAATTCACCCCTCCACTTT. Translated: CASSTTWNSPLHF. The entire variable domain, with the rest obtained from reference TRBV9 and TRBJ1-6, is as follows: DSGVTQTPKHLITATGQRVTLRCSPRSGDLSVYWYQQSLDQGLQFLIQYYNGEERAKGNILERFSAQQFPDLHSELNLSSLELGDSALYFCASSTTWNSPLHFGNGTRLTVT.

This chain links TRBV7-8 with TRBJ2-1; 7 bases agree with TRBD2. The CDR3 sequence is 16 residues long. Germline V gene sequence: CDR1 SGHVS, CDR2 FQNEAQ. The junction had 10 bases not matched to a gene; V was cut back by 6 bases and J by 2 bases. In DNA form, the CDR3 reads TGTGCCAGCAGTCCCCTGGGAGGGGAAGCCTACAATGAGCAGTTCTTC. Translating gives CASSPLGGEAYNEQFF.

This chain connects TRBV7-9 to TRBJ2-1; TRBD2 is a possible D gene (5 bases). V was cut by 2 bases and J by 2 bases, with 10 bases left in between. CDR3 length: 15 residues. In germline, CDR1 is SEHNR, CDR2 FQNEAQ (reference sequence). The CDR3 DNA follows: TGTGCCAGCAGCTTAACAGCGAGGGCCTACAATGAGCAGTTCTTC. Amino acid sequence: CASSLTARAYNEQFF. Looking up the rest from reference TRBV7-9 and TRBJ2-1 gives the full variable domain: DTGVSQNPRHKITKRGQNVTFRCDPISEHNRLYWYRQTLGQGPEFLTYFQNEAQLEKSRLLSDRFSAERPKGSFSTLEIQRTEQGDSAMYLCASSLTARAYNEQFFGPGTRLTVL.

The chain has TRBV12-5 and TRBJ2-2, with a tentative D call TRBD1 (6 bases). The germline CDR1 and CDR2 sequences are LGHNT and FRNRAP. Trimming removed 1 base from V and 1 base from J, with 13 bases in between. This CDR3 has 17 residues. The CDR3 DNA reads as TGTGCTAGTGGTTTGGCTAAGGGACACCAGAACACCGGGGAGCTGTTTTTT. This gives the protein CASGLAKGHQNTGELFF.

V usage is TRBV27 and J usage is TRBJ2-5; D is ambiguous. The CDR3 runs to 16 residues. Germline CDR1 and CDR2: MNHEY and SMNVEV (reference sequence). Trimming pared 2 bases from V and 3 bases from J, leaving 16 bases between. CDR3 sequence (DNA): TGTGCCAGCAGTTTAAGTATGGGCCGAGAAAAAGAGACCCAGTACTTC. This sequence encodes CASSLSMGREKETQYF.

The chain couples TRBV6-1 to TRBJ2-3; a possible D gene is TRBD1 (6 bases). In germline, CDR1 is MNHNS, CDR2 SASEGT. CDR3 length: 14 residues. With 4 bases removed from V and 3 bases from J, the gap between germline ends came to 11 bases. The CDR3 DNA follows: TGTGCCAGCAGTGTGTTGCAGGGGACAGATACGCAGTATTTT. Translated: CASSVLQGTDTQYF.

The rearrangement joins TRBV30 to TRBJ2-3; TRBD2 agrees at 12 bases. Germline V gene data show CDR1 as GTSNPN and CDR2 as SVGIG (reference sequence). This CDR3 contains 16 residues. V shed 5 bases and J 4 bases; nucleotides not matched to a gene: 10. Here the CDR3 reads CAWVKGLAGRSDTQYF. For the CDR3, the DNA is TGTGCCTGGGTGAAAGGACTAGCGGGGAGGTCAGATACGCAGTATTTT.

CDR3 coding DNA: TGTGCCAGCAGTTATCGGGGGAACTATGGCTACACCTTC. Translated, it gives CASSYRGNYGYTF. The chain links TRBV27 to TRBJ1-2, with a possible D match to TRBD1 (5 bases). CDR1 is MNHEY and CDR2 is SMNVEV in the germline V gene (reference sequence). V was clipped by 4 bases and J by 2 bases, with 8 bases between them. This CDR3 has 13 residues.

The CDR3 loop is CASSFLTGGQQETQYF. The CDR3 DNA reads TGCGCCAGCAGCTTTTTAACGGGAGGGCAACAAGAGACCCAGTACTTC. The chain combines TRBV5-1 with TRBJ2-5; TRBD2 matches 8 bases. This CDR3 contains 16 residues. Germline CDR1 reads SGHRS; CDR2 reads YFSETQ. V shed 2 bases and J 2 bases; nucleotides not matched to a gene: 8.

In its sample, this clone was seen once. The CDR3 is CASRPSGRIQETQYF. CDR3 bases: TGCGCCAGCAGACCTAGCGGGAGGATCCAAGAGACCCAGTACTTC. The chain couples TRBV4-1 to TRBJ2-5, with 11 bases matching TRBD2. The germline gives CDR1 MGHRA, CDR2 YSYEKL. The CDR3 sequence is 15 residues long. Trimming at V came to 6 bases and at J to 1 base, leaving 4 bases not matched to a gene.

This chain links TRBV18 with TRBJ2-1, with a weak D call TRBD1 (5 bases). Germline assignment: CDR1 KGHSH and CDR2 LQKENI. Trimming removed 3 bases from V and 5 bases from J, with 14 bases in between. The CDR3 length is 15 residues. Here the CDR3 DNA reads TGTGCCAGCTCACCTCAGGGTTTACACAACAATGAGCAGTTCTTC. Translating it yields CASSPQGLHNNEQFF. The full variable domain, with the rest looked up from reference TRBV18 and TRBJ2-1, is NAGVMQNPRHLVRRRGQEARLRCSPMKGHSHVYWYRQLPEEGLKFMVYLQKENIIDESGMPKERFSAEFPKEGPSILRIQQVVRGDSAAYFCASSPQGLHNNEQFFGPGTRLTVL.

In this sample, this clone turned up a few times. The genes are TRBV7-6 and TRBJ1-1; no clear D gene. Germline CDR1 SGHVS, CDR2 FNYEAQ. V was pared by 6 bases and J by 0 bases, with 5 bases between. This CDR3 comprises 12 residues. The CDR3 loop reads CASRSMNTEAFF. Here the CDR3 DNA reads TGTGCCAGCAGGTCTATGAACACTGAAGCTTTCTTT.

This chain uses TRBV5-1 with TRBJ2-7, with D possibly TRBD1 on 6 matching bases. The CDR3 has 15 residues. Trimming pared 3 bases from V and 0 bases from J, leaving 13 bases between. Germline V gives CDR1 SGHRS, CDR2 YFSETQ. In DNA form, the CDR3 reads TGCGCCAGCAGCTCGGGACACCGCGACTCCTACGAGCAGTACTTC. Residues: CASSSGHRDSYEQYF.

The chain employs TRBV7-9 and TRBJ2-7, with a tentative D call TRBD2 (6 bases). Germline CDR1 and CDR2: SEHNR and FQNEAQ (reference sequence). CDR3 length equals 12 residues. The CDR3 DNA is TGTACTATACAGCGACTAGTCCACGAGCAGTACTTC. Protein sequence: CTIQRLVHEQYF.

This sequence joins TRBV7-9 and TRBJ2-1, with 7 bases that match TRBD2. The J segment lost 8 bases and the V segment lost 3 bases, leaving 7 bases of the junction unmatched. CDR3 length: 14 residues. Germline V gene lookup returns CDR1 SEHNR and CDR2 FQNEAQ (reference sequence). The CDR3 spells CASSFPGLDHEQFF. The DNA for the CDR3 is TGTGCCAGCAGCTTTCCCGGACTAGATCATGAGCAGTTCTTC.

The CDR3 DNA reads TGTGCCAGCAGCCCCGGCTGGACAGTGGACACTGAAGCTTTCTTT. It specifies CASSPGWTVDTEAFF. This chain uses TRBV5-4 with TRBJ1-1, with D perhaps matching TRBD1 (6 bases). Looked up from germline, CDR1 is SGHNT and CDR2 is YYREEE (reference sequence). V was shortened by 4 bases and J by 3 bases, with 16 bases between the two germline ends. CDR3 length: 15 residues.

The chain joins TRBV4-1 to TRBJ2-1, with D possibly matching TRBD2 (5 bases). The V gene's germline CDR1 is MGHRA and CDR2 YSYEKL. V shed 3 bases and J shed 8 bases, with 14 bases lying between them. This CDR3 is 14 amino acids long. The CDR3 sequence: CASSHVGVRYEQFF. CDR3 in DNA: TGCGCCAGCAGCCATGTCGGGGTCCGCTATGAGCAGTTCTTC.

The V gene is TRBV11-1, the J gene TRBJ2-5, with D perhaps TRBD2 (5 bases). V gave up 2 bases and J gave up 1 base, with 8 bases separating them. The CDR3 is 14 residues long. Germline loops: CDR1 SGHAT, CDR2 FQDESV (reference sequence). The CDR3 is CASSLSRAQETQYF. CDR3 in DNA: TGTGCCAGCAGCTTATCGAGGGCCCAAGAGACCCAGTACTTC. The entire variable domain, with the rest obtained from reference TRBV11-1 and TRBJ2-5, is as follows: EAEVAQSPRYKITEKSQAVAFWCDPISGHATLYWYRQILGQGPELLVQFQDESVVDDSQLPKDRFSAERLKGVDSTLKIQPAELGDSAMYLCASSLSRAQETQYFGPGTRLLVL.

The chain uses TRBV6-1 and TRBJ2-1, with D unclear. V was cut by 8 bases and J by 0 bases, with 11 bases left in between. Germline V gives CDR1 MNHNS, CDR2 SASEGT. CDR3 length equals 14 residues. DNA for the CDR3: TGTGCCAGCCTCTTATTTAGCTCCTACAATGAGCAGTTCTTC. Translating gives CASLLFSSYNEQFF.

The CDR3 coding sequence is TGTGCCAGCAGCTTACAGAGGTTCAACACTGAAGCTTTCTTT. Its translation is CASSLQRFNTEAFF. The J gene is TRBJ1-1, the V gene TRBV7-8; D gene ambiguous. The CDR3 has 14 amino acids. Germline V CDR1 and CDR2: SGHVS, FQNEAQ. Trimming cost V 2 bases and J 2 bases, with 9 bases left between them.

V gene TRBV27 combines with J gene TRBJ2-7; the match to TRBD1 covers 8 bases. In germline, CDR1 is MNHEY, CDR2 SMNVEV (reference sequence). The V segment lost 5 bases and the J segment 3 bases; nucleotides outside the gene matches: 12. The length of the CDR3 is 16 residues. CDR3: CASSLRTGHNYYEQYF. The CDR3 coding sequence is TGTGCCAGCAGTCTCCGGACAGGGCATAATTACTACGAGCAGTACTTC.

The chain links TRBV6-5 to TRBJ2-1; 7 bases agree with TRBD2. Germline-derived CDR1 and CDR2 are MNHEY and SVGAGI. The length of the CDR3 is 15 residues. V was pared by 8 bases and J by 4 bases, with 11 bases of the junction left unmatched. The CDR3 sequence: CASGRGPTLYNEQFF. In nucleotides, the CDR3 is TGTGCCAGCGGGAGGGGACCCACCCTTTACAATGAGCAGTTCTTC.

V is TRBV6-5 and J is TRBJ2-7, with a weak D call TRBD1 (6 bases). The CDR3 is 16 residues long. V was trimmed by 1 base and J by 5 bases, leaving 18 bases between them. The germline V gene has CDR1 MNHEY and CDR2 SVGAGI. CDR3 nucleotides: TGTGCCAGCAGTTACTTGCATGGGACAAAAGGCAACGAGCAGTACTTC. Residues: CASSYLHGTKGNEQYF.

The genes are TRBV25-1 and TRBJ1-2; D is possibly TRBD1 (6 bases). Germline CDR1 is MGHDK and CDR2 is SYGVNS. The V end lost 2 bases, the J end lost 6 bases, and 13 bases lay between the germline ends. This CDR3 has 14 amino acids. The CDR3 spells CASSETGQGDGYTF. The CDR3 DNA reads TGTGCCAGCAGTGAAACAGGGCAGGGTGATGGCTACACCTTC.

This chain uses TRBV6-5 with TRBJ1-4, with D possibly matching TRBD1 (6 bases). V was clipped by 1 base and J by 5 bases, with 8 bases between them. CDR3 length equals 14 residues. The germline V gene encodes CDR1 MNHEY and CDR2 SVGAGI. The CDR3 DNA reads as TGTGCCAGCAGTTACTATCAGGGGAATGAAAAACTGTTTTTT. Encoded protein: CASSYYQGNEKLFF.

The chain links TRBV2 to TRBJ2-4; 8 bases map to TRBD2. Germline V gene data show CDR1 as SNHLY and CDR2 as FYNNEI. The V segment lost 2 bases and the J segment 0 bases; nucleotides outside the gene matches: 6. This CDR3 is 17 amino acids long. Here the CDR3 DNA reads TGTGCCAGCAGTGAAAGGGCGGGGGGTCTAGCCAAAAACATTCAGTACTTC. It translates to CASSERAGGLAKNIQYF.